Presented here are 18 T cell receptor beta chains from one specimen sequenced in a study of blood T cell repertoires in COVID-19. Only in-frame clones appear in the TCRdb table, and some are missing; sequencing was by immunoSEQ multiplex PCR. The table lists over 200,000 clones, around nine tenths of them singletons. Material: peripheral blood. The source is a man in his forties who had recovered from COVID-19.

Concerning this clone itself: Mismatch with germline at one junction end may stem from a read error. The chain carries TRBV7-6 and TRBJ2-5; the match to TRBD1 covers 8 bases. CDR1 and CDR2 from the germline V gene are SGHVS and FNYEAQ. The CDR3 contains 16 residues. The CDR3 coding sequence is TGTGCCAGCATCTTATCGCTCGACAGGGGCCAAGAGACCCAGTACTTC. Protein product: CASILSLDRGQETQYF.

In its sample, this clone was seen once. V gene TRBV27 combines with J gene TRBJ2-2; a possible D gene is TRBD2 (6 bases). V dropped 6 bases and J dropped 4 bases, with 24 bases sitting between them. Germline V gives CDR1 MNHEY, CDR2 SMNVEV (reference sequence). CDR3 size: 18 residues. DNA of the CDR3: TGTGCCAGCAGAGCAGAGGAGGGAGTTTTTAGGGGCACCGGGGAGCTGTTTTTT. The encoded protein is CASRAEEGVFRGTGELFF.

The rearrangement joins TRBV20-1 to TRBJ2-2; no reliable D call. Germline-derived CDR1 and CDR2 are DFQATT and SNEGSKA (reference sequence). CDR3 length: 11 amino acids. V was clipped by 6 bases and J by 11 bases, with 13 bases between them. Written as DNA, the CDR3 is TGCAGTGCCCAATCAACCAGAGAGCTGTTTTTT. The encoded protein is CSAQSTRELFF.

The chain carries TRBV5-6 and TRBJ2-3, with 8 bases fitting TRBD1. This CDR3 has 15 amino acids. J gave up 3 bases and V 7 bases, and 10 bases lay outside the gene matches. CDR1 SGHDT and CDR2 YYEEEE come from the germline V gene. The CDR3 DNA is TGTGCCAGCGGATTTCGGACAGGGACAACAGATACGCAGTATTTT. Amino acids: CASGFRTGTTDTQYF.

The gene calls are TRBV12-3 or TRBV12-4 and TRBJ1-4; D uncertain. The CDR3 runs to 13 residues. Trimming took off 5 bases at V and 0 bases at J, with 4 bases between the two ends. As DNA, the CDR3 is TGTGCCAGCAGTCCCGCAACTAATGAAAAACTGTTTTTT. It translates to CASSPATNEKLFF.

The chain has TRBV3-1 (or the pseudogene TRBV3-2) and TRBJ2-7; TRBD2 might be the D (5 bases). This CDR3 is 15 amino acids long. Germline lookup yields CDR1 LGHDT and CDR2 YNNKEL (reference sequence). V lost 1 base, J lost 5 bases, and 15 bases lay in between. In nucleotides, the CDR3 is TGTGCCAGCAGCCAAGCATCCCTAGCTAGCCACGAGCAGTACTTC. The encoded protein is CASSQASLASHEQYF.

The chain combines TRBV3-1 (or the pseudogene TRBV3-2) with TRBJ1-6; D gene ambiguous. V was pared by 4 bases and J by 9 bases, with 16 bases between. Per germline, CDR1 LGHDT and CDR2 YNNKEL (reference sequence). The CDR3 has 15 residues. The DNA of the CDR3 is TGTGCCAGCAGCCCCGAAGGAGGGTTTGGTTCACCCCTCCACTTT. Protein sequence: CASSPEGGFGSPLHF.

The chain links TRBV7-2 to TRBJ2-5, with 7 bases fitting TRBD1. The CDR3 has 17 amino acids. From germline, CDR1 is SGHTA and CDR2 FQGNSA. The V segment lost 3 bases and the J segment 5 bases; nucleotides outside the gene matches: 15. This CDR3 is CASSFRIGRGRGETQYF. CDR3 coding DNA: TGTGCCAGCAGCTTTAGAATAGGAAGGGGGCGCGGGGAGACCCAGTACTTC.

The rearrangement links TRBV13 to TRBJ2-5; 9 positions agree with TRBD1. Germline CDR1 PRHDT, CDR2 FYEKMQ (reference sequence). CDR3 length: 14 residues. V was clipped by 4 bases and J by 7 bases; unmatched bases: 7. CDR3: CASSWGTGRGTQYF. In DNA, the CDR3 is TGTGCCAGCAGCTGGGGGACAGGGCGGGGGACCCAGTACTTC.

This chain uses TRBV6-5 with TRBJ1-2; D not resolved. The CDR3 spans 14 residues. The germline V gene has CDR1 MNHEY and CDR2 SVGAGI. The V gene lost 7 bases and the J gene lost 1 base, with 13 bases spanning the gap. CDR3: CASTPLPDNYGYTF. The DNA for the CDR3 is TGTGCCAGCACCCCCCTCCCAGATAACTATGGCTACACCTTC.

This chain connects TRBV19 to TRBJ1-5, with D possibly TRBD1 on 5 matching bases. Trimming took 4 bases from V and 3 from J, leaving 13 bases between them. Per the germline V gene, CDR1 is LNHDA and CDR2 is SQIVND (reference sequence). The CDR3 sequence is 15 residues long. The DNA of the CDR3 is TGTGCCAGTAGTACCCGCACAGGAAACAATCAGCCCCAGCATTTT. Protein product: CASSTRTGNNQPQHF.

In its sample, this clone was seen once. The chain joins TRBV27 to TRBJ1-4; D ambiguous. Germline loops: CDR1 MNHEY, CDR2 SMNVEV (reference sequence). Trimming stripped 5 bases from V and 8 bases from J, with 15 bases between. The CDR3 extends over 14 amino acids. The CDR3 sequence: CASSLRRGLEKLFF. CDR3 coding DNA: TGTGCCAGCAGTCTCCGGAGAGGGTTGGAAAAACTGTTTTTT.

The chain links TRBV23-1 to TRBJ2-1; 10 nucleotides line up with TRBD1. TRBV23-1 is an ORF for which the function is uncertain. The CDR3 is 19 amino acids. V gave up 4 bases and J gave up 0 bases; unmatched junction bases: 12. The DNA of the CDR3 is TGCGCCAGCAGTCCGCTAGGGACAGGGGTAATCCGCTCCTACAATGAGCAGTTCTTC. Translating it yields CASSPLGTGVIRSYNEQFF.

The chain has TRBV5-1 and TRBJ2-7; maybe TRBD2 (6 bases). This CDR3 comprises 14 residues. The germline V gene has CDR1 SGHRS and CDR2 YFSETQ. The V gene lost 4 bases and the J gene lost 3 bases, with 14 bases spanning the gap. In nucleotides, the CDR3 is TGCGCCAGCAGCAGAGGGACTGCGGGCTACGAGCAGTACTTC. Translating gives CASSRGTAGYEQYF.

The chain joins TRBV5-1 to TRBJ1-1; 8 bases fit TRBD1. The V gene's germline CDR1 is SGHRS and CDR2 YFSETQ. The CDR3 runs to 15 residues. J was trimmed by 1 base and V by 2 bases; bases with no gene match: 4. The chain's CDR3 is CASSLGTGENTEAFF. The CDR3 DNA sequence: TGCGCCAGCAGCTTAGGGACAGGAGAGAACACTGAAGCTTTCTTT. Drawing the rest from reference TRBV5-1 and TRBJ1-1, the complete variable domain is KAGVTQTPRYLIKTRGQQVTLSCSPISGHRSVSWYQQTPGQGLQFLFEYFSETQRNKGNFPGRFSGRQFSNSRSEMNVSTLELGDSALYLCASSLGTGENTEAFFGQGTRLTVV.

The chain combines TRBV4-1 with TRBJ1-1, with 8 bases fitting TRBD1. CDR1 and CDR2 from the germline V gene are MGHRA and YSYEKL. Losses at the gene ends were 3 bases for V and 7 bases for J; bases not matched to a gene: 7. This CDR3 is built from 14 residues. CDR3 bases: TGCGCCAGCAGCCAGGCAGGGGGCCACTATGAAGCTTTCTTT. Translating it yields CASSQAGGHYEAFF.

The V and J genes are TRBV4-1 and TRBJ2-7; 16 bases are shared with TRBD2. The V and J ends lost 1 base and 4 bases, in that order; junction bases with no gene match: 13. Germline V CDR1 and CDR2: MGHRA, YSYEKL. The CDR3 is 20 amino acids. CDR3 nucleotides: TGCGCCAGCAGCCAAGTCGATCCGGGACTAGCGGGAGGGCCATGGTACGAGCAGTACTTC. Its translation is CASSQVDPGLAGGPWYEQYF.

The chain employs TRBV27 and TRBJ2-1, with 11 bases fitting TRBD2. The CDR3 loop spans 18 amino acids. Germline V gene data show CDR1 as MNHEY and CDR2 as SMNVEV (reference sequence). V gave up 3 bases and J gave up 6 bases; unmatched junction bases: 13. CDR3 nucleotide sequence: TGTGCCAGCAGTTTCCTCCCAATAGCGGGGGGGCCCTCCAATGAGCAGTTCTTC. Translation gives CASSFLPIAGGPSNEQFF.